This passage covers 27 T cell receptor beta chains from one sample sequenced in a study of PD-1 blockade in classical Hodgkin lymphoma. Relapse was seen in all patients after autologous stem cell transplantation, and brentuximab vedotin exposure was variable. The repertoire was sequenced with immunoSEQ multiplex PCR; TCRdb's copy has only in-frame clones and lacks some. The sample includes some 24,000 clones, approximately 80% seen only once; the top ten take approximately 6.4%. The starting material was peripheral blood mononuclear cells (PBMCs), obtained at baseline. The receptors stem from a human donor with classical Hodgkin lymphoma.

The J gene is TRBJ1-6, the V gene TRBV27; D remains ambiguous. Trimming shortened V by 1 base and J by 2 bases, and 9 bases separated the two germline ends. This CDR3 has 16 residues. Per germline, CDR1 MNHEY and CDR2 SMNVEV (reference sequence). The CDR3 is CASSLWGAPYNSPLHF. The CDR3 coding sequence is TGTGCCAGCAGTTTATGGGGAGCTCCCTATAATTCACCCCTCCACTTT.

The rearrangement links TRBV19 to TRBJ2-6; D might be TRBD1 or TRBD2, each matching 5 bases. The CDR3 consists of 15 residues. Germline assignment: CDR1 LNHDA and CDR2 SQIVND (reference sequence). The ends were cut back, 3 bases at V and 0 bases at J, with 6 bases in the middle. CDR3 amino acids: CASSMGVSGANVLTF. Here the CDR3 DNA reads TGTGCCAGTAGTATGGGGGTCTCTGGGGCCAACGTCCTGACTTTC.

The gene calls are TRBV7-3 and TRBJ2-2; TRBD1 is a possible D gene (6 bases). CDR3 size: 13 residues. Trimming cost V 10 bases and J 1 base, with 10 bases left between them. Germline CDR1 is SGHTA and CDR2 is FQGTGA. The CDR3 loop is CATGTLNTGELFF. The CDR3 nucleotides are TGTGCCACCGGGACATTGAACACCGGGGAGCTGTTTTTT.

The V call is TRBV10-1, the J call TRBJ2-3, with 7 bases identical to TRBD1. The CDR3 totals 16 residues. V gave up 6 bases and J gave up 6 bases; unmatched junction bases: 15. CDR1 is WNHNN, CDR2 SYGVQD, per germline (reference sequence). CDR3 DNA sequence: TGCGCCAGCAGCCGCGGACAGGCCCCAAGCCCTGATACGCAGTATTTT. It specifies CASSRGQAPSPDTQYF.

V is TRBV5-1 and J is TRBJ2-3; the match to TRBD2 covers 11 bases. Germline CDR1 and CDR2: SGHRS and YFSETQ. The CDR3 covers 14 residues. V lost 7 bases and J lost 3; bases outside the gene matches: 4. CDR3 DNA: TGCGCCAGCCAGACTAGCGGGGCGACAGATACGCAGTATTTT. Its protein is CASQTSGATDTQYF.

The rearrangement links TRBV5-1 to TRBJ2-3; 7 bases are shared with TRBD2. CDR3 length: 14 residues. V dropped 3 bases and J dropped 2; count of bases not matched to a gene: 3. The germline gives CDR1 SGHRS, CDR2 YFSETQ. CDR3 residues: CASSWRGTTDTQYF. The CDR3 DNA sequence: TGCGCCAGCAGCTGGCGGGGGACCACAGATACGCAGTATTTT.

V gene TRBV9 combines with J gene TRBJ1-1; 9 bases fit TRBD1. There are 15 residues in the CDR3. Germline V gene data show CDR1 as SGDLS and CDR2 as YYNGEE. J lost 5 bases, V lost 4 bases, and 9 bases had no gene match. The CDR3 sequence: CASSPQQGAKTEAFF. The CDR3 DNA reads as TGTGCCAGCAGCCCTCAACAGGGGGCGAAAACTGAAGCTTTCTTT.

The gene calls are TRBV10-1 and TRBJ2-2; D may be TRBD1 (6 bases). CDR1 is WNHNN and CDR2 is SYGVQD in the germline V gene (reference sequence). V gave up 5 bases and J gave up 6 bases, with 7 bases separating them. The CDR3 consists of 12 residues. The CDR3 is CASSTGPGELFF. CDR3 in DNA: TGCGCCAGCAGTACAGGGCCCGGGGAGCTGTTTTTT.

The chain's CDR3 is CASSRDRGGTQYF. The CDR3 DNA follows: TGTGCCAGCAGCAGGGACAGGGGCGGGACCCAGTACTTC. The rearrangement links TRBV7-8 to TRBJ2-5, with 10 bases aligning to TRBD1. Germline V gene sequence: CDR1 SGHVS, CDR2 FQNEAQ. J was trimmed by 7 bases and V by 5 bases; bases with no gene match: 4. The CDR3 has 13 amino acids.

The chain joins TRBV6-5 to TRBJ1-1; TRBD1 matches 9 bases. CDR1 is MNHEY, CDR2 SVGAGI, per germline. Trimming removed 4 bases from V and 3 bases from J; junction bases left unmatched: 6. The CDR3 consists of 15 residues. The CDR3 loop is CASSSSDRGYTEAFF. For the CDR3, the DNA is TGTGCCAGCAGTTCCTCGGACAGGGGATACACTGAAGCTTTCTTT.

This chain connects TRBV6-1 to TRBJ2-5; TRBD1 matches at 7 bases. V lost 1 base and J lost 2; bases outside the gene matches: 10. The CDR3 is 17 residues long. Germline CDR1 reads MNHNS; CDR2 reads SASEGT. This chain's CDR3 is CASSEGLGGPLQETQYF. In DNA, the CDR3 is TGTGCCAGCAGTGAAGGGTTAGGGGGCCCGCTGCAAGAGACCCAGTACTTC.

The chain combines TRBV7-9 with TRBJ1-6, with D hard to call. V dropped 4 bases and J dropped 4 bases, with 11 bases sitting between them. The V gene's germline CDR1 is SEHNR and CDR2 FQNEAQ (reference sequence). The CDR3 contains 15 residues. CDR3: CASSSGGRYNSPLHF. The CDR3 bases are TGTGCCAGCAGCTCCGGCGGGAGGTATAATTCACCCCTCCACTTT.

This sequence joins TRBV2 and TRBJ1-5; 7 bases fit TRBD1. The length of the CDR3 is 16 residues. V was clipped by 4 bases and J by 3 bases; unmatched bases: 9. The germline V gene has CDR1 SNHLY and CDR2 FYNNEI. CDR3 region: CASSGSPDRVNQPQHF. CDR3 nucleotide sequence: TGTGCCAGCAGTGGGAGTCCCGACAGGGTCAATCAGCCCCAGCATTTT.

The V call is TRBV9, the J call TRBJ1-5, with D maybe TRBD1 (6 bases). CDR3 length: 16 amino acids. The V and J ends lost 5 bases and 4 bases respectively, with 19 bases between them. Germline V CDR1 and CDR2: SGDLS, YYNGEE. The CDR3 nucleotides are TGTGCCAGCAGTGCCCGTGATGGGGGCCTTAATCAGCCCCAGCATTTT. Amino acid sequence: CASSARDGGLNQPQHF.

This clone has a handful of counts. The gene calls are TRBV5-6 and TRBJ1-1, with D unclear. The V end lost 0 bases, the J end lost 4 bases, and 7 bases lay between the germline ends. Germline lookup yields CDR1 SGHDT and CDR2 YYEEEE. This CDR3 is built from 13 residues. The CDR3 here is CASSLDRVTEAFF. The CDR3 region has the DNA TGTGCCAGCAGCTTGGATCGAGTCACTGAAGCTTTCTTT.

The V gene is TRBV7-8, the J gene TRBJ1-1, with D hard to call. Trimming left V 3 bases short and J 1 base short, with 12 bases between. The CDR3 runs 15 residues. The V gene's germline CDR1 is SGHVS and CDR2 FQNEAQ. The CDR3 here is CASSFEGFGNTEAFF. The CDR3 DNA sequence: TGTGCCAGCAGCTTTGAGGGTTTTGGGAACACTGAAGCTTTCTTT.

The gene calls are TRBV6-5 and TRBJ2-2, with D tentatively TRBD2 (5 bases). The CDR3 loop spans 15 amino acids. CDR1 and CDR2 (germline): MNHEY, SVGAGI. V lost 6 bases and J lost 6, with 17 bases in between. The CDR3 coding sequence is TGTGCCAGCAGAACCCGGCGTGAGAGGGCCGGGGAGCTGTTTTTT. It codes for CASRTRRERAGELFF.

In nucleotides, the CDR3 is TGTGCCACCCAAATGGGCTCCGGGAGCTCCTATAATTCACCCCTCCACTTT. This sequence encodes CATQMGSGSSYNSPLHF. The chain recombines TRBV19 with TRBJ1-6; D remains unclear. The CDR3 length is 17 residues. V was pared by 10 bases and J by 0 bases, with 19 bases between. The germline CDR1 and CDR2 sequences are LNHDA and SQIVND (reference sequence). The full variable domain, its missing parts supplied by reference TRBV19 and TRBJ1-6, is DGGITQSPKYLFRKEGQNVTLSCEQNLNHDAMYWYRQDPGQGLRLIYYSQIVNDFQKGDIAEGYSVSREKKESFPLTVTSAQKNPTAFYLCATQMGSGSSYNSPLHFGNGTRLTVT.

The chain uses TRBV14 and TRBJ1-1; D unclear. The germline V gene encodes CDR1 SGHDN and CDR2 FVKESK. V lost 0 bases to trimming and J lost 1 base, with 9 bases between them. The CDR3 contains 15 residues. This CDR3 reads CASSQEPSGNTEAFF. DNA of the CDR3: TGTGCCAGCAGCCAAGAGCCATCGGGGAACACTGAAGCTTTCTTT.

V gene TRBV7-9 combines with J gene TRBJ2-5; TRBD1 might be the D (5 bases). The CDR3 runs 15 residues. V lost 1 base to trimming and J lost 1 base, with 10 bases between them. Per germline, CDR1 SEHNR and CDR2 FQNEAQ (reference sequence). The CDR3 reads CASSLEGRSQETQYF. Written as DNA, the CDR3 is TGTGCCAGCAGCTTAGAGGGGCGCTCCCAAGAGACCCAGTACTTC. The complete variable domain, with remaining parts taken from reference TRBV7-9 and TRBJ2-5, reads DTGVSQNPRHKITKRGQNVTFRCDPISEHNRLYWYRQTLGQGPEFLTYFQNEAQLEKSRLLSDRFSAERPKGSFSTLEIQRTEQGDSAMYLCASSLEGRSQETQYFGPGTRLLVL.

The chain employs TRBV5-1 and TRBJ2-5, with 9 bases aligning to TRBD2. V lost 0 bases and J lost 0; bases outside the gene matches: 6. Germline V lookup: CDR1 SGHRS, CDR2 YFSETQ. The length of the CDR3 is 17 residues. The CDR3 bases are TGCGCCAGCAGCTTGGATCTAGCGGGGACTTACCAAGAGACCCAGTACTTC. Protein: CASSLDLAGTYQETQYF.

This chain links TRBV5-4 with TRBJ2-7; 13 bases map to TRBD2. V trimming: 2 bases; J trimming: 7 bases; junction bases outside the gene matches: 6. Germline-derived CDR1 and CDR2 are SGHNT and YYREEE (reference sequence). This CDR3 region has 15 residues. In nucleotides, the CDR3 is TGTGCCAGCAGCTTAGGGGGACTAGCGGGGTTAGAGCAGTACTTC. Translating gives CASSLGGLAGLEQYF.

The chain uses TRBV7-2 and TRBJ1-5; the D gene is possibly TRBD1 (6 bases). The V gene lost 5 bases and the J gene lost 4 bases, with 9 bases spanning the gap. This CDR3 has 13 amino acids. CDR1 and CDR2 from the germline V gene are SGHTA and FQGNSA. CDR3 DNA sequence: TGTGCCAGCAGCATCAGGGGAAATCAGCCCCAGCATTTT. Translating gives CASSIRGNQPQHF.

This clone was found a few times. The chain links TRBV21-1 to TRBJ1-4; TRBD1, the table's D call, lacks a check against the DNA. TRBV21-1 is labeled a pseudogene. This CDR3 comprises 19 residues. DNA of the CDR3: TGTGCCAGCATCGTCAACCGGGACAGCAATGATCTAAGGAATGAAAAACTGTTTTTT. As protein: CASIVNRDSNDLRNEKLFF.

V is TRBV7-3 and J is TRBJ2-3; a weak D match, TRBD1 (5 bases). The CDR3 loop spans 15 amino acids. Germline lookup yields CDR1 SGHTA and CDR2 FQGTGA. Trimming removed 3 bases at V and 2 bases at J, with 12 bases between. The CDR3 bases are TGTGCCAGCAGCTTTAGGGGCAGTATCACAGATACGCAGTATTTT. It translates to CASSFRGSITDTQYF.

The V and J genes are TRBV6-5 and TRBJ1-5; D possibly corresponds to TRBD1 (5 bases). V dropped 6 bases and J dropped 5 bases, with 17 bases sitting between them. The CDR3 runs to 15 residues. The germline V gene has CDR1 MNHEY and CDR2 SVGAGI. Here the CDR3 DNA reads TGTGCCAGCAGCCGCGACGGTAGAGGGGATCAGCCCCAGCATTTT. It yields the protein CASSRDGRGDQPQHF.

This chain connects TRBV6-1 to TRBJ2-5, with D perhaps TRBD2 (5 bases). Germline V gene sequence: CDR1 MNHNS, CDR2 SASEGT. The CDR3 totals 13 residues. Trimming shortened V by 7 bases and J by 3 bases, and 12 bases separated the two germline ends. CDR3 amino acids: CASNEGREETQYF. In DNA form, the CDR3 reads TGTGCCAGCAACGAAGGGCGGGAAGAGACCCAGTACTTC.